The 30 T cell receptor beta chains presented below share a single source sample, sequenced in a study of cytomegalovirus exposure and HLA in healthy donors. The PCR ran on 60 Vbeta and 13 Jbeta primers. Assay used: immunoSEQ multiplex PCR; TCRdb lists only in-frame clones, some missing. The profile shows about 160,000 clones, about 85% of them singletons. Sequencing input: PBMCs. These TCRs come from a boy aged 2 to 9 in good health and CMV-seronegative.

The rearrangement joins TRBV28 to TRBJ2-3; 9 nucleotides align to TRBD1. The V and J ends lost 3 bases and 4 bases, in that order; junction bases with no gene match: 8. The CDR3 length is 16 residues. Germline assignment: CDR1 MDHEN and CDR2 SYDVKM. Here the CDR3 reads CASSLRDREYADTQYF. The CDR3 DNA reads as TGTGCCAGCAGTTTGCGGGACAGGGAATATGCAGATACGCAGTATTTT.

With regard to this clone: The sample carries other DNA sequences with the same CDR3. The gene calls are TRBV6-1 and TRBJ1-3; maybe TRBD1 (6 bases). Trimming cost V 0 bases and J 0 bases, with 9 bases left between them. The CDR3 loop spans 16 amino acids. Germline CDR1 MNHNS, CDR2 SASEGT. The CDR3 is CASSEAGRGSGNTIYF. CDR3 DNA: TGTGCCAGCAGTGAAGCGGGCAGGGGCTCTGGAAACACCATATATTTT.

The chain has TRBV13 and TRBJ1-5; maybe TRBD1 (5 bases). CDR1 and CDR2 (germline): PRHDT, FYEKMQ (reference sequence). This CDR3 has 19 amino acids. V lost 1 base to trimming and J lost 1 base, with 20 bases between them. In DNA, the CDR3 is TGTGCCAGCAGCTTAGCATTGTCGTTCGGGGGAATGAGCAATCAGCCCCAGCATTTT. Residues: CASSLALSFGGMSNQPQHF.

The chain carries TRBV10-1 and TRBJ1-2; 8 nucleotides agree with TRBD1. Looked up from germline, CDR1 is WNHNN and CDR2 is SYGVQD (reference sequence). The CDR3 is 13 residues long. Trimming at V came to 4 bases and at J to 4 bases, leaving 2 bases not matched to a gene. The CDR3 DNA follows: TGCGCCAGCAGTGTGGACAGGGCCTATGGCTACACCTTC. Residues: CASSVDRAYGYTF.

This clone was seen a few times. This rearrangement joins TRBV7-9 to TRBJ1-1; TRBD1 matches 9 bases. Germline CDR1 is SEHNR and CDR2 is FQNEAQ (reference sequence). After removal of 5 bases from V and 1 base from J, the junction contained 14 bases not matched to a gene. The CDR3 is 18 amino acids. This chain's CDR3 is CASSPRDRVLGANTEAFF. The CDR3 nucleotides read TGTGCCAGCAGCCCCCGGGACAGGGTTTTAGGAGCGAACACTGAAGCTTTCTTT.

This clone has a handful of counts. The chain couples TRBV6-4 to TRBJ1-1; maybe TRBD1 (6 bases). Trimming pared 6 bases from V and 1 base from J, leaving 9 bases between. This CDR3 comprises 13 residues. Germline V gene sequence: CDR1 MRHNA, CDR2 SNTAGT. The CDR3 DNA reads TGTGCCAGCAGCTTGGACAGGAACACTGAAGCTTTCTTT. It is translated as CASSLDRNTEAFF.

This chain uses TRBV6-1 with TRBJ1-2, with D hard to call. Trimming pared 6 bases from V and 7 bases from J, leaving 18 bases between. Germline V gene data show CDR1 as MNHNS and CDR2 as SASEGT. CDR3 length equals 14 residues. CDR3 nucleotide sequence: TGTGCCAGCAGGGCGGGCGGGGATATGAGTGGCTACACCTTC. This encodes CASRAGGDMSGYTF.

The V gene is TRBV18, the J gene TRBJ2-7; TRBD2 agrees at 12 bases. The junction had 9 bases not matched to a gene; V was cut back by 3 bases and J by 6 bases. Germline V lookup: CDR1 KGHSH, CDR2 LQKENI. The CDR3 is 16 residues long. CDR3 in amino acids: CASSPTRLAGDGEQYF. The CDR3 nucleotides read TGTGCCAGCTCACCGACCCGACTAGCGGGAGATGGCGAGCAGTACTTC.

This chain links TRBV15 with TRBJ2-5; TRBD1 matches at 9 bases. Germline V CDR1 and CDR2: LNHNV, YYDKDF (reference sequence). The trim removed 3 bases at V and 2 bases at J, leaving 7 bases unmatched. The CDR3 is made up of 16 amino acids. CDR3 amino acids: CATSSDTGGRQETQYF. CDR3 in DNA: TGTGCCACCAGCAGCGACACAGGGGGCCGACAAGAGACCCAGTACTTC.

The chain couples TRBV14 to TRBJ2-5; no reliable D call. Trimming stripped 7 bases from V and 1 base from J, with 10 bases between. This CDR3 has 13 residues. Germline assignment: CDR1 SGHDN and CDR2 FVKESK. CDR3 bases: TGTGCCAGCAATGAACAGATCCAAGAGACCCAGTACTTC. Translation gives CASNEQIQETQYF.

This clone appeared a few times. This chain joins TRBV30 and TRBJ1-2; no clear D gene. The CDR3 spans 11 residues. CDR1 and CDR2 (germline): GTSNPN, SVGIG (reference sequence). V was cut by 2 bases and J by 8 bases, with 9 bases left in between. CDR3 sequence (DNA): TGTGCCTGGAGTCAGGTACGGGGCTACACCTTC. It translates to CAWSQVRGYTF.

This chain connects TRBV30 to TRBJ2-1; D is uncertain. From germline, CDR1 is GTSNPN and CDR2 SVGIG (reference sequence). Between the trimmed V and J ends, which lost 0 bases and 7 bases, there was a span of 13 bases. The CDR3 runs to 14 residues. The CDR3 nucleotides read TGTGCCTGGAGTGTATCCTGGTCGGTTAATGAGCAGTTCTTC. It yields the protein CAWSVSWSVNEQFF.

V is TRBV11-2 and J is TRBJ2-5; TRBD2 agrees at 9 bases. The CDR3 sequence is 14 residues long. The V segment lost 4 bases and the J segment 5 bases; nucleotides outside the gene matches: 5. CDR1 is SGHAT and CDR2 is FQNNGV in the germline V gene. CDR3 bases: TGTGCCAGCAGCTCCTTAAGCGGGGGGGAGACCCAGTACTTC. It specifies CASSSLSGGETQYF.

V usage is TRBV12-5 and J usage is TRBJ1-1; no definite D call. The CDR3 sequence is 12 residues long. From germline, CDR1 is LGHNT and CDR2 FRNRAP. V was trimmed by 3 bases and J by 1 base, leaving 3 bases between them. CDR3 loop: CASGLQNTEAFF. CDR3 DNA sequence: TGTGCTAGTGGTTTACAGAACACTGAAGCTTTCTTT.

This sequence joins TRBV19 and TRBJ1-2; D is unresolved. Germline V gives CDR1 LNHDA, CDR2 SQIVND (reference sequence). Between the trimmed V and J ends, which lost 0 bases and 0 bases, there was a span of 8 bases. The CDR3 spans 15 residues. This CDR3 is CASSIEWRANYGYTF. CDR3 in DNA: TGTGCCAGTAGTATAGAGTGGAGAGCTAACTATGGCTACACCTTC.

The chain links TRBV2 to TRBJ1-5; 7 bases map to TRBD1. The germline V gene has CDR1 SNHLY and CDR2 FYNNEI. V lost 6 bases, J lost 4 bases, and 9 bases stayed unmatched. CDR3 length: 15 residues. The DNA for the CDR3 is TGTGCCAGCAGCGCTGGGACAGTGGGGAATCAGCCCCAGCATTTT. Its translation: CASSAGTVGNQPQHF.

This chain joins TRBV29-1 and TRBJ2-7, with 10 bases fitting TRBD2. The V gene end was trimmed by 7 bases and the J gene end by 4 bases; junction bases not matched to a gene: 13. The length of the CDR3 is 15 residues. The germline V gene has CDR1 SQVTM and CDR2 ANQGSEA. The chain's CDR3 is CSGFGLAVVLYEQYF. CDR3 sequence (DNA): TGCAGCGGATTTGGACTAGCGGTCGTGTTGTACGAGCAGTACTTC.

V is TRBV2 and J is TRBJ2-1; 13 bases agree with TRBD2. The CDR3 has 20 residues. The V gene's germline CDR1 is SNHLY and CDR2 FYNNEI. Trimming cost V 1 base and J 0 bases; bases outside gene matches: 9. Here the CDR3 reads CASSEGMGLAGRRSYNEQFF. CDR3 bases: TGTGCCAGCAGTGAAGGCATGGGACTAGCGGGACGCCGCTCCTACAATGAGCAGTTCTTC.

The chain couples TRBV10-2 to TRBJ1-5, with D unresolved. Germline lookup yields CDR1 WSHSY and CDR2 SAAADI. Deletions cut 2 bases from V and 7 bases from J, with 12 bases between. The CDR3 spans 14 residues. The CDR3 coding sequence is TGCGCCAGCAGTGAGGGTAAAGGGAGCCAGCCCCAGCATTTT. As protein: CASSEGKGSQPQHF.

The V and J genes are TRBV5-1 and TRBJ2-5; 8 bases agree with TRBD1. The CDR3 covers 16 residues. The V and J ends lost 1 base and 4 bases, in that order; junction bases with no gene match: 9. CDR1 is SGHRS and CDR2 is YFSETQ in the germline V gene. The CDR3 sequence: CASSLPQGAVPETQYF. The DNA of the CDR3 is TGCGCCAGCAGCTTGCCCCAGGGGGCCGTCCCAGAGACCCAGTACTTC.

V is TRBV18 and J is TRBJ1-5; TRBD1 might be the D (5 bases). The CDR3 spans 16 residues. Germline CDR1 reads KGHSH; CDR2 reads LQKENI. Trimming pared 2 bases from V and 6 bases from J, leaving 17 bases between. The CDR3 DNA follows: TGTGCCAGCTCACCAGAGGCCGGGGGTTGGGGTCAGCCCCAGCATTTT. This codes for CASSPEAGGWGQPQHF.

The chain recombines TRBV6-1 with TRBJ1-1; 7 positions agree with TRBD1. In germline, CDR1 is MNHNS, CDR2 SASEGT. The J segment lost 4 bases and the V segment lost 7 bases, leaving 9 bases of the junction unmatched. The CDR3 is 14 residues long. The chain's CDR3 is CASTSKTGTTEAFF. CDR3 sequence (DNA): TGTGCCAGCACCTCAAAGACAGGGACCACTGAAGCTTTCTTT.

The chain employs TRBV6-6 and TRBJ1-5; 7 bases are shared with TRBD1. This CDR3 region has 14 residues. Trimming cost V 8 bases and J 4 bases; bases outside gene matches: 8. Germline-derived CDR1 and CDR2 are MNHNY and SVGAGI (reference sequence). The CDR3 bases are TGTGCCAGCTGTCAGGGGGGACTTAATCAGCCCCAGCATTTT. Its translation is CASCQGGLNQPQHF.

The chain recombines TRBV7-9 with TRBJ2-3; 8 bases align to TRBD2. V lost 4 bases and J lost 4; bases outside the gene matches: 7. This CDR3 spans 15 amino acids. In germline, CDR1 is SEHNR, CDR2 FQNEAQ (reference sequence). The CDR3 bases are TGTGCCAGCAGCTCGTATAGAGCGGGAGCAGATACGCAGTATTTT. Its translation: CASSSYRAGADTQYF.

The chain employs TRBV2 and TRBJ1-6; 9 nucleotides match TRBD1. Germline loops: CDR1 SNHLY, CDR2 FYNNEI. With 4 bases clipped from V and 10 bases from J, the junction kept 8 bases outside the gene matches. CDR3 length equals 15 residues. The CDR3 sequence is CASSVPGQGASPLHF. The CDR3 nucleotides are TGTGCCAGCAGTGTACCGGGACAGGGCGCCTCACCCCTCCACTTT.

The V and J genes are TRBV15 and TRBJ2-1; 7 nucleotides agree with TRBD2. Germline V gene sequence: CDR1 LNHNV, CDR2 YYDKDF (reference sequence). V lost 1 base to trimming and J lost 5 bases; unmatched junction nucleotides: 8. There are 16 residues in the CDR3. The CDR3 coding sequence is TGTGCCACCAGCAGAGGTCCCGGGACTATAAACAATGAGCAGTTCTTC. Translation: CATSRGPGTINNEQFF.

The chain combines TRBV7-9 with TRBJ2-7, with 10 bases aligning to TRBD2. This CDR3 comprises 17 residues. Germline values: CDR1 SEHNR, CDR2 FQNEAQ (reference sequence). J gave up 6 bases and V 3 bases, and 14 bases lay outside the gene matches. The CDR3, as DNA: TGTGCCAGCAGCTTCCCGGGGCTAGCGGGAGAATTGGGCGAGCAGTACTTC. This translates into CASSFPGLAGELGEQYF.

The chain carries TRBV19 and TRBJ1-6, with TRBD1 as a possible D gene (5 bases). This CDR3 has 16 residues. The germline CDR1 and CDR2 sequences are LNHDA and SQIVND (reference sequence). Trimming took 3 bases from V and 10 from J, leaving 19 bases between them. CDR3: CASSMGPRGGSSPLHF. The CDR3 DNA follows: TGTGCCAGTAGTATGGGGCCCCGGGGGGGTTCCTCACCCCTCCACTTT.

This chain uses TRBV13 with TRBJ2-7; 9 bases align to TRBD2. The germline V gene encodes CDR1 PRHDT and CDR2 FYEKMQ (reference sequence). Trimming at V came to 5 bases and at J to 2 bases, leaving 10 bases not matched to a gene. The CDR3 totals 16 residues. The CDR3 here is CASSQAGGVWAYEQYF. CDR3 in DNA: TGTGCCAGCAGCCAAGCGGGGGGAGTGTGGGCCTACGAGCAGTACTTC. Filled out from reference TRBV13 and TRBJ2-7, the complete variable domain reads AAGVIQSPRHLIKEKRETATLKCYPIPRHDTVYWYQQGPGQDPQFLISFYEKMQSDKGSIPDRFSAQQFSDYHSELNMSSLELGDSALYFCASSQAGGVWAYEQYFGPGTRLTVT.

This sequence joins TRBV30 and TRBJ2-1; tentative D call: TRBD2 (6 bases). The CDR3 consists of 14 residues. Germline loops: CDR1 GTSNPN, CDR2 SVGIG (reference sequence). V was clipped by 0 bases and J by 7 bases, with 13 bases between them. This chain's CDR3 is CAWSVRLARNEQFF. Written as DNA, the CDR3 is TGTGCCTGGAGTGTACGGCTAGCGAGGAATGAGCAGTTCTTC. The entire variable domain, with the rest obtained from reference TRBV30 and TRBJ2-1, is as follows: SQTIHQWPATLVQPVGSPLSLECTVEGTSNPNLYWYRQAAGRGLQLLFYSVGIGQISSEVPQNLSASRPQDRQFILSSKKLLLSDSGFYLCAWSVRLARNEQFFGPGTRLTVL.